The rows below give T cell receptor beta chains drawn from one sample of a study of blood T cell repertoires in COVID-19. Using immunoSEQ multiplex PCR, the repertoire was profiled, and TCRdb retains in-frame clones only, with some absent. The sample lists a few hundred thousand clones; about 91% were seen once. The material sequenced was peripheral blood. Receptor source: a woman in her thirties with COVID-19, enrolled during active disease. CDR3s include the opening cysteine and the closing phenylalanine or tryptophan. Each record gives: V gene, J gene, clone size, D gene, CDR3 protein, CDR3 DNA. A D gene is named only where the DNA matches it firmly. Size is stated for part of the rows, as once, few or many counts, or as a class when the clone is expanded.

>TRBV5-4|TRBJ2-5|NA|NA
CASSRDLAVEETQYF
TGTGCCAGCAGCCGGGACTTAGCGGTCGAAGAGACCCAGTACTTC
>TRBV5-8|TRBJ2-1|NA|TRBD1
CASSIGTGPYNEQFF
TGTGCCAGCAGCATAGGGACAGGGCCCTACAATGAGCAGTTCTTC
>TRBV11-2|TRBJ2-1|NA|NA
CASSPGWPLHNEQFF
TGTGCCAGCAGCCCTGGCTGGCCCCTTCACAATGAGCAGTTCTTC
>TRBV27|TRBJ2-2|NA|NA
CASSLRGLTGELFF
TGTGCCAGCAGTTTACGGGGACTCACCGGGGAGCTGTTTTTT
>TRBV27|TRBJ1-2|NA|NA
CASSPRKGGDYGYTF
TGTGCCAGCAGTCCCCGGAAGGGCGGGGACTATGGCTACACCTTC
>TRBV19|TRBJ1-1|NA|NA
CASSYRDTEAFF
TGTGCCAGTTCTTACAGGGACACTGAAGCTTTCTTT
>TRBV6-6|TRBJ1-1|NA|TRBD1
CASSWDRDTEAFF
TGTGCCAGCAGTTGGGACAGGGACACTGAAGCTTTCTTT
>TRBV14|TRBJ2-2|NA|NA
CASSQDRGDTGELFF
TGTGCCAGCAGCCAAGACAGGGGCGACACCGGGGAGCTGTTTTTT
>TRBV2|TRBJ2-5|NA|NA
CASSPTRGWWETQYF
TGTGCCAGCAGCCCCACCCGCGGATGGTGGGAGACCCAGTACTTC
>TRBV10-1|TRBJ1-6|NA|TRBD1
CASSDRGHSPLHF
TGCGCCAGCAGTGACAGGGGGCATTCACCCCTCCACTTT
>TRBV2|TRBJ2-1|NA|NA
CASQTGLPYNEQFF
TGTGCCAGTCAAACAGGTTTGCCCTACAATGAGCAGTTCTTC
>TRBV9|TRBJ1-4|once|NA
CASSTRPSGATNEKLFF
TGTGCCAGCAGCACAAGACCTTCAGGTGCAACTAATGAAAAACTGTTTTTT
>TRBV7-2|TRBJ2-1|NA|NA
CASTHPRLAGNEQFF
TGTGCCAGCACCCACCCCCGCCTAGCTGGCAATGAGCAGTTCTTC
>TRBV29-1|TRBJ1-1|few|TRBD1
CSVPGTANTEAFF
TGCAGCGTTCCCGGGACAGCGAACACTGAAGCTTTCTTT
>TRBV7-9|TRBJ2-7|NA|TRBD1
CASSSTGEGQYF
TGTGCCAGCAGCTCCACAGGGGAAGGGCAGTACTTC
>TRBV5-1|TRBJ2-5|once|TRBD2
CASSFLGTSGGALETQYF
TGCGCCAGCAGCTTCCTCGGGACTAGCGGGGGGGCCTTAGAGACCCAGTACTTC
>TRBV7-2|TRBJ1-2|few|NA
CASSLYGDYGYTF
TGTGCCAGCAGCTTATACGGTGACTATGGCTACACCTTC
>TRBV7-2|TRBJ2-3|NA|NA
CASSSEISSVLGPNTQYF
TGTGCCAGCAGCTCCGAAATCTCTAGCGTATTAGGGCCTAATACGCAGTATTTT
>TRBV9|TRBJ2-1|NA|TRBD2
CASSGPTSGYNEQFF
TGTGCCAGCAGCGGCCCTACTAGCGGCTACAATGAGCAGTTCTTC
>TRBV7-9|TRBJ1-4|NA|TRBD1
CASSKNRGNEKLFF
TGTGCCAGCAGCAAGAACAGGGGAAATGAAAAACTGTTTTTT
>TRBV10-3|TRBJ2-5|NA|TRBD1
CAIRGTEETQYF
TGTGCCATCAGGGGGACAGAAGAGACCCAGTACTTC